This is a list of T cell receptor beta chains from one sample in a study of immune evolution from preneoplasia to lung adenocarcinoma. Assay: immunoSEQ multiplex PCR; the TCRdb copy retains only in-frame clones and omits some. The table lists several thousand clones, 81% of them singletons. The sample taken for sequencing was FFPE invasive lung adenocarcinoma tissue. These receptors all come from a person between 45 and 65 years old with lung adenocarcinoma. Both conserved end residues are part of each CDR3. A D gene is named only where the DNA matches it firmly. For some rows the clone size is stated as once, few or many, or as a class when expanded; others skip it.

v_gene	d_gene	abundance	j_gene	CDR3nt	CDR3aa
TRBV13	.	.	TRBJ2-3	TGTGCCAGCAGCCGATCGGGCACAGATACGCAGTATTTT	CASSRSGTDTQYF
TRBV2	.	few	TRBJ2-5	TGTGCCAGCAGTGAATTGTGGGTTTGGGAGACCCAGTACTTC	CASSELWVWETQYF
TRBV2	.	.	TRBJ2-7	TGTGCCAGCAGTGAAGGCCGGACAGTCCGCGAGCAGTACTTC	CASSEGRTVREQYF
TRBV18	TRBD1	.	TRBJ2-1	TGTGCCAGCTCACCTAGACAGGGTAGCGAGCAGTTCTTC	CASSPRQGSEQFF
TRBV2	TRBD1	.	TRBJ2-5	TGTGCCAGCAGGGGAGAGGGGACAGGGGGCACCCAGACCCAGTACTTC	CASRGEGTGGTQTQYF
TRBV7-2	.	.	TRBJ1-1	TGTGCCAGCAGCTTAGTAGCAGGACGCACTGAAGCTTTCTTT	CASSLVAGRTEAFF
TRBV13	TRBD2	.	TRBJ2-1	TGTGCCAGCAGCTTAGACGGAAGAGCGGGAGCGTCCTACAATGAGCAGTTCTTC	CASSLDGRAGASYNEQFF
TRBV4-1	TRBD2	once	TRBJ2-7	TGCGCCAGCAGCCCGGGGGGATTGAGCCCCTGGGACGAGCAGTACTTC	CASSPGGLSPWDEQYF
TRBV7-2	.	.	TRBJ2-6	TGTGCCAGCAGCTTCGAGCCCCGCCCAGGGGCCAACGTCCTGACTTTC	CASSFEPRPGANVLTF
TRBV2	.	.	TRBJ1-1	TGTGCCAGCAGCACGAACTGGGGTACTGAAGCTTTCTTT	CASSTNWGTEAFF
TRBV6-5	.	few	TRBJ2-7	TGTGCCAGCAGTTACGACTCCCGGGGTAACGAGCAGTACTTC	CASSYDSRGNEQYF
TRBV4-1	.	once	TRBJ2-2	TGCGCCAGCAGCCAAGGGACTTATGCCGGGGAGCTGTTTTTT	CASSQGTYAGELFF
TRBV5-6	.	.	TRBJ2-1	TGTGCCAGCAACCTGCAGGGGTGGAGTGAGCAGTTCTTC	CASNLQGWSEQFF
TRBV18	.	.	TRBJ1-4	TGTGCCAGCTCACCACCCGGCGGGAATGAAAAACTGTTTTTT	CASSPPGGNEKLFF
TRBV5-1	.	.	TRBJ1-1	TGCGCCAGCAGCCCCCTGACTCCTGTCACTGAAGCTTTCTTT	CASSPLTPVTEAFF
TRBV2	.	.	TRBJ1-1	TGTGCCAGCAGTGAGACCAGGGTTCGCGGCACTGAAGCTTTCTTT	CASSETRVRGTEAFF
TRBV29-1	TRBD2	few	TRBJ2-5	TGCAGCGTTAATGGCTTAGCGGGGGCTGAAGAGACCCAGTACTTC	CSVNGLAGAEETQYF
TRBV4-3	.	.	TRBJ2-2	TGCGCCAGCAGCCAAAGTCCCTCATCTGCCGGGGAGCTGTTTTTT	CASSQSPSSAGELFF
TRBV19	.	.	TRBJ2-1	TGTGCCAGTAGTGCCAGCGGCCGCTCCTACAATGAGCAGTTCTTC	CASSASGRSYNEQFF
TRBV18	TRBD2	large	TRBJ2-1	TGTGCCAGCTCACCACCGGATTTAGCGGGAGGTCTTGAGCAGTTCTTC	CASSPPDLAGGLEQFF
TRBV6-5	.	.	TRBJ1-2	TGTGCCAGCAGTTACCGGGCAAACTATGGCTACACCTTC	CASSYRANYGYTF
TRBV18	.	few	TRBJ1-5	TGTGCCAGCTCACCACCGGGGCCCCAAAATCAGCCCCAGCATTTT	CASSPPGPQNQPQHF
TRBV9	.	once	TRBJ1-5	TGTGCCAGCAGCGTAGGGCCAGGGGGCAATCAGCCCCAGCATTTT	CASSVGPGGNQPQHF
TRBV28	TRBD2	few	TRBJ2-5	TGTGCCAGCAGCCCTTCCGGGTCGACTAGCGGGACCTTCCATGAGACCCAGTACTTC	CASSPSGSTSGTFHETQYF
TRBV19	.	.	TRBJ2-3	TGTGCCAGTCGAACCGGGACTGGCACAGATACGCAGTATTTT	CASRTGTGTDTQYF
TRBV5-1	.	medium-sized	TRBJ2-7	TGCGCCAGCAGCTTGGGAGTCTCCTACGAGCAGTACTTC	CASSLGVSYEQYF
TRBV9	.	.	TRBJ2-3	TGTGCCAGCAGCGTTGTGCCGGGAGGGACAGGTACAGATACGCAGTATTTT	CASSVVPGGTGTDTQYF
TRBV7-6	.	.	TRBJ1-1	TGTGCCAGCAGCGTAGAGTCTGGTATGGGGGGAGGCACTGAAGCTTTCTTT	CASSVESGMGGGTEAFF
TRBV18	.	.	TRBJ2-2	TGTGCCAGCTCATCCGCGAAGGGGCGGGGTAACACCGGGGAGCTGTTTTTT	CASSSAKGRGNTGELFF
TRBV7-9	.	.	TRBJ1-2	TGTGCCAGCAGCTTAGAGACGGGAAGTGCCTATGGCTACACCTTC	CASSLETGSAYGYTF
TRBV11-1	.	.	TRBJ2-4	TGTGCCAGCAGCGCGCGACAGCCTCTAGCCAAAAACATTCAGTACTTC	CASSARQPLAKNIQYF
TRBV10-3	.	.	TRBJ2-7	TGTGCCACCCGACCGGTCGAGACCTACGAGCAGTACTTC	CATRPVETYEQYF
TRBV10-2	TRBD1	.	TRBJ1-1	TGCGCCAGCAGGAAGGCTCAAAACAGGGGGAGGGGCACTGAAGCTTTCTTT	CASRKAQNRGRGTEAFF
TRBV5-4	.	.	TRBJ1-2	TGTGCCAGCAGCTTGAATACTTTCGGCTACACCTTC	CASSLNTFGYTF
TRBV27	.	.	TRBJ1-4	TGTGCCAGCAGTTTACAGCTTGGTGAAAAACTGTTTTTT	CASSLQLGEKLFF
TRBV5-4	TRBD2	few	TRBJ2-7	TGTGCCAGCAGCTTGCGGGAGGGGGGCCACGAGCAGTACTTC	CASSLREGGHEQYF
TRBV19	.	.	TRBJ2-7	TGTGCCAGTAGTATATTACAGGGGAGGTTCGACGAGCAGTACTTC	CASSILQGRFDEQYF
TRBV2	.	.	TRBJ2-3	TGTGCCAGCAGTGACCTCCCCCCGACGGATACGCAGTATTTT	CASSDLPPTDTQYF
TRBV9	.	.	TRBJ2-7	TGTGCCAGCAGCGTAGGTAGGACCCCCCTGTCCGAGCAGTACTTC	CASSVGRTPLSEQYF
TRBV29-1	.	.	TRBJ2-1	TGCAGCGTTCCGGGACACCAAAACAATGAGCAGTTCTTC	CSVPGHQNNEQFF
TRBV6-1	TRBD2	.	TRBJ2-3	TGTGCCAGCAGTGAAGCCTTAGCGGGAGGGCCAGATACGCAGTATTTT	CASSEALAGGPDTQYF
TRBV20-1	.	.	TRBJ2-7	TGCAGTGCTAGTACCTCAGACGAGCAGTACTTC	CSASTSDEQYF
TRBV30	TRBD2	.	TRBJ2-2	TGTGCCTGGAGTGTATCTCAGCCGGGGGGACCCGGGGAGCTGTTTTTT	CAWSVSQPGGPGELFF
TRBV2	.	few	TRBJ1-1	TGTGCCAGCACAGGGGAGGGAATGAACACTGAAGCTTTCTTT	CASTGEGMNTEAFF
TRBV30	.	.	TRBJ1-1	TGTGCCTGGAGTGTCTTAAGGAACACTGAAGCTTTCTTT	CAWSVLRNTEAFF
TRBV14	.	.	TRBJ2-3	TGTGCCAGCAGCCCTTGGGTAGCGTCTAGCACAGATACGCAGTATTTT	CASSPWVASSTDTQYF
TRBV15	TRBD2	.	TRBJ2-7	TGTGCCACCAGCAGGGCCACTAGCGGGAGTCCCTACGAGCAGTACTTC	CATSRATSGSPYEQYF
TRBV23-1	.	.	TRBJ1-2	TGCGCCAGCAGTCGGGGTTGGCCTATCGGCTACACCTTC	CASSRGWPIGYTF
TRBV19	.	once	TRBJ2-3	TGTGCCAGTAGAGGCAGGCTCACAGATACGCAGTATTTT	CASRGRLTDTQYF
TRBV28	TRBD1	.	TRBJ2-1	TGTGCCAGCAGTTCCAACGACAGGGGGCGTTTATACAATGAGCAGTTCTTC	CASSSNDRGRLYNEQFF
TRBV21-1	.	once	TRBJ1-1	TGTGCCAGCAGCAAAGCGCCGAGGACAGGGGGGATGAGGGACACTGAAGCTTTCTTT	CASSKAPRTGGMRDTEAFF
TRBV18	.	large	TRBJ1-5	TGTGCCAGCTCAGGGGGGCGGGAGCCCCAGCATTTT	CASSGGREPQHF
TRBV7-2	.	.	TRBJ2-3	TGTGCCAGCAGCTTACAAACCCTGAGGGATACGCAGTATTTT	CASSLQTLRDTQYF
TRBV5-4	TRBD1	once	TRBJ1-3	TGTGCCAGCAGCTTTACAGGGGGGTCTGGAAACACCATATATTTT	CASSFTGGSGNTIYF
TRBV28	.	.	TRBJ2-1	TGTGCCAGCAGTTTATGGACTGGCGGGGCCTACAATGAGCAGTTCTTC	CASSLWTGGAYNEQFF
TRBV7-9	TRBD2	.	TRBJ2-1	TGTGCCAGCAGTCCCAGTAGCGGGAGGGCTAAAAATGAGCAGTTCTTC	CASSPSSGRAKNEQFF
TRBV9	TRBD2	.	TRBJ2-3	TGTGCCAGCAGCCCCGGACTAGCGGGAATCCCTAGCACAGATACGCAGTATTTT	CASSPGLAGIPSTDTQYF
TRBV27	TRBD1	.	TRBJ1-5	TGTGCCAGCAGGTTCCGGACAGGCTCCCAGCCCCAGCATTTT	CASRFRTGSQPQHF
TRBV29-1	.	.	TRBJ2-5	TGCAGCGTTGAGAAACGGCGACAGGAGACCCAGTACTTC	CSVEKRRQETQYF
TRBV7-9	TRBD1	.	TRBJ1-4	TGTGCCAGCAGCACAGGAGGGGGCGCGAATGAAAAACTGTTTTTT	CASSTGGGANEKLFF